This is a list of T cell receptor beta chains from one sample in a study of lymphopenia after photon versus proton radiotherapy. TCRdb keeps only in-frame clones here, not all; method: immunoSEQ multiplex PCR. The data show around 24,000 clones, approximately 85% seen once. Specimen: peripheral blood, collected from a patient treated with photon-based radiotherapy. These receptors were obtained from a man aged 25 to 40 with gastric cancer. The CDR3 runs from the conserved cysteine through the conserved F or W. The D gene is left open where the match is weak. Only part of the rows carry a size: once, few, many, or a class if the clone is expanded.

cdr3_aa cdr3_nt d_call j_call clone_size v_call
CASSGTLVESGNTIYF TGTGCCAGCAGTGGAACGTTGGTGGAGAGTGGAAACACCATATATTTT . TRBJ1-3 . TRBV6-1
CASSPSRVGGPINEQFF TGTGCCAGCAGCCCCTCCAGGGTGGGAGGGCCAATCAATGAGCAGTTCTTC TRBD2 TRBJ2-1 . TRBV4-2
CASGLALGLAVGDEQFF TGTGCTAGTGGTTTAGCCCTTGGACTAGCCGTGGGGGATGAGCAGTTCTTC TRBD2 TRBJ2-1 . TRBV12-5
CASSVGKNTEAFF TGTGCCAGCAGTGTAGGCAAGAACACTGAAGCTTTCTTT . TRBJ1-1 . TRBV25-1
CASRGLAGGYNEQFF TGTGCCAGCAGAGGGTTAGCGGGAGGATACAATGAGCAGTTCTTC TRBD2 TRBJ2-1 . TRBV13
CASSAQQMNTEAFF TGTGCCAGCAGCGCTCAACAAATGAACACTGAAGCTTTCTTT . TRBJ1-1 once TRBV7-2
CASSLGDQETQYF TGTGCCAGCAGCTTGGGTGACCAAGAGACCCAGTACTTC . TRBJ2-5 . TRBV5-6
CASSTGQGLNYEQYF TGCGCCAGCAGCACAGGACAGGGCCTAAACTACGAGCAGTACTTC TRBD1 TRBJ2-7 . TRBV5-1
CASSVRDRVVEQYF TGCGCCAGCAGCGTCCGGGACAGGGTTGTCGAGCAGTACTTC TRBD1 TRBJ2-7 medium-sized TRBV5-1
CASSRKDRGPGYTF TGTGCCAGTAGTAGAAAAGACAGGGGGCCTGGCTACACCTTC TRBD1 TRBJ1-2 . TRBV19
CASSLGLSETGYGYTF TGCGCCAGCAGCTTGGGCCTTTCTGAGACTGGCTATGGCTACACCTTC . TRBJ1-2 once TRBV5-1
CASSSRALSNNEQFF TGCGCCAGCAGCTCCCGGGCCCTGAGTAACAATGAGCAGTTCTTC . TRBJ2-1 . TRBV5-1
CASSFGSENYGYTF TGTGCCAGCAGCTTCGGGTCGGAAAACTATGGCTACACCTTC . TRBJ1-2 . TRBV7-9
CATWTSDDYTDTQYF TGTGCCACCTGGACTAGCGACGACTACACAGATACGCAGTATTTT TRBD2 TRBJ2-3 . TRBV6-1
CASSWSGGAYKEQFF TGTGCCAGCAGTTGGAGCGGGGGGGCCTATAAAGAGCAGTTCTTC TRBD2 TRBJ2-1 . TRBV6-5
CASSERRGLATNEKLFF TGTGCCAGCAGTGAGCGGAGGGGGCTTGCAACTAATGAAAAACTGTTTTTT TRBD1 TRBJ1-4 . TRBV2
CASSYSPGQNTEAFF TGTGCCAGCAGTTACTCCCCTGGACAGAACACTGAAGCTTTCTTT . TRBJ1-1 . TRBV6-6
CASSPQGAFYDGYTF TGTGCCAGCAGCCCCCAGGGGGCTTTCTATGATGGCTACACCTTC TRBD1 TRBJ1-2 . TRBV27
CASSEALRVTSYTF TGTGCCAGCAGTGAAGCGCTCAGGGTTACGAGCTACACCTTC . TRBJ1-2 once TRBV6-1
CASSFGSKITSGGARSNNEQFF TGTGCCAGCAGCTTTGGGTCCAAGATTACTAGCGGGGGGGCTAGATCTAACAATGAGCAGTTCTTC TRBD2 TRBJ2-1 . TRBV13
CATSSGANGEQYF TGTGCCACCTCTAGCGGGGCCAATGGGGAGCAGTACTTC TRBD2 TRBJ2-7 . TRBV5-4
CASSQDRPGDQYF TGCGCCAGCAGCCAAGATCGGCCGGGCGACCAGTACTTC . TRBJ2-5 . TRBV4-3
CASSPRVRGDQETQYF TGCGCCAGCAGCCCCCGGGTGCGGGGGGACCAAGAGACCCAGTACTTC TRBD2 TRBJ2-5 . TRBV4-1
CASRAGLAANTGELFF TGTGCCTCGAGGGCGGGACTAGCGGCGAACACCGGGGAGCTGTTTTTT TRBD2 TRBJ2-2 . TRBV10-3
CASLFWDRGYNEQFF TGTGCCAGTCTATTTTGGGACAGGGGCTACAATGAGCAGTTCTTC TRBD1 TRBJ2-1 . TRBV7-8
CSVGESTDTQYF TGCAGCGTTGGAGAAAGCACAGATACGCAGTATTTT . TRBJ2-3 few TRBV29-1
CASSRKGTGGFGYTF TGTGCCAGCAGTCGAAAAGGGACAGGTGGTTTTGGCTACACCTTC TRBD1 TRBJ1-2 . TRBV6-5
CASSLTGINNQPQHF TGTGCCAGCAGCTTAACAGGAATAAACAATCAGCCCCAGCATTTT . TRBJ1-5 once TRBV7-2
CSVPEGQGQETQYF TGCAGCGTTCCTGAAGGACAGGGGCAAGAGACCCAGTACTTC TRBD1 TRBJ2-5 medium-sized TRBV29-1
CASSRQGNTGELFF TGTGCCAGCAGTCGACAGGGGAACACCGGGGAGCTGTTTTTT TRBD1 TRBJ2-2 medium-sized TRBV6-1
CASSAEGTSGMSTDTQYF TGCGCCAGCAGCGCCGAAGGGACTAGCGGGATGAGCACAGATACGCAGTATTTT TRBD2 TRBJ2-3 . TRBV5-1
CASSRPGLGYNEQFF TGTGCCAGCAGTCGTCCGGGACTAGGCTACAATGAGCAGTTCTTC TRBD2 TRBJ2-1 . TRBV6-5
CSVGGQGDTDTQYF TGCAGCGTTGGGGGACAGGGTGACACAGATACGCAGTATTTT TRBD1 TRBJ2-3 . TRBV29-1
CASSLQGTVNTEAFF TGTGCCAGCAGCTTACAAGGGACAGTGAACACTGAAGCTTTCTTT TRBD1 TRBJ1-1 . TRBV7-2
CASSDSPGGTSSTDTQYF TGTGCCAGCAGTGACTCCCCGGGGGGTACCTCTAGCACAGATACGCAGTATTTT TRBD2 TRBJ2-3 . TRBV25-1
CASSSPATAPSPLHF TGTGCCAGCAGCTCCCCCGCGACAGCACCCTCACCCCTCCACTTT . TRBJ1-6 once TRBV7-8
CASSLDRYSTDTQYF TGTGCCAGCAGTTTAGACAGATATAGCACAGATACGCAGTATTTT . TRBJ2-3 . TRBV2
CASSQGKSRTTYEQYF TGCGCCAGCAGCCAAGGCAAGAGCCGCACTACCTACGAGCAGTACTTC . TRBJ2-7 . TRBV4-1
CASSLGGLEPLHF TGTGCCAGCAGCTTGGGTGGTCTAGAGCCCCTCCACTTT . TRBJ1-6 . TRBV5-6
CASSPDRVWGYTF TGTGCCAGCTCCCCGGACAGGGTCTGGGGCTACACCTTC TRBD1 TRBJ1-2 few TRBV18
CASRPGTSGGSTQYF TGTGCCAGCAGACCTGGGACTAGCGGGGGGTCTACGCAGTATTTT TRBD2 TRBJ2-3 . TRBV2
CASSDPGRTNTEAFF TGTGCCAGCAGTGACCCGGGACGGACGAACACTGAAGCTTTCTTT . TRBJ1-1 . TRBV6-1
CASGGETQYF TGTGCCAGCGGCGGGGAGACCCAGTACTTC . TRBJ2-5 . TRBV7-9
CASSLGTGQGHGTF TGTGCCAGCAGTCTCGGTACGGGACAGGGCCACGGCACCTTC TRBD1 TRBJ1-2 . TRBV7-9
CASSPGTQDYGYTF TGCGCCAGCAGCCCCGGGACCCAAGACTATGGCTACACCTTC . TRBJ1-2 . TRBV5-1
CASSSRGGSQETQYF TGTGCCAGCAGCTCAAGAGGGGGCAGCCAAGAGACCCAGTACTTC TRBD1 TRBJ2-5 . TRBV7-8